This paragraph reports one TCR beta chain. This clonotype was seen only a few times. Its antigen target is currently unknown. No per-base quality is available; no much larger clone lies one base away. The data were taken from a study of T cells in Graves' hyperthyroidism and ophthalmopathy (dated by TCRdb to the late 2010s). About the study as a whole: Peripheral blood samples were taken at the time of initial diagnosis, prior to any treatment. To identify TCR V-J signatures that set the groups apart, the researchers used a discovery cohort of 100 patients, made up of about 44 with Graves' ophthalmopathy and about 60 with stable Graves' hyperthyroidism. Whether ophthalmopathy could be predicted prospectively was tested in an independent validation cohort made up of some 20 hyperthyroidism patients plus 17 patients who later progressed to ophthalmopathy. The 100 discovery patients were randomly split 7:3 into training and test sets. The study also compared thyroid tissue and blood T-cell repertoires from a handful of Graves' hyperthyroidism patients. After blood sampling, hyperthyroidism patients were treated with methimazole at a starting dose of 30 mg daily, and ophthalmopathy patients were treated with high-dose intravenous methylprednisolone. The paper reports TCR Vbeta CDR3 sequencing of over 120 peripheral blood samples: approximately 41 ophthalmopathy, under 80 hyperthyroidism and around 17 progressor patients. Points the paper makes about the study in general: In validation, the model predicted progression to ophthalmopathy with around 71% sensitivity and around 72% specificity, a median of about 6 months before onset. A 13 V-J signature model separated ophthalmopathy from stable hyperthyroidism, with approximately 87% sensitivity and 81% to 82% specificity in cross-validation and 80%/75% in testing. No statistical method was used to fix the sample size in advance, and group allocation was not hidden from the investigators. Most expanded thyroid clonotypes (frequency above 0.001) were also found in blood, which suggests that blood repertoires may mirror thyroid immune responses.

Amplification of TCR beta CDR3 regions was carried out from RNA transcripts. A first-round RT-PCR of the TCR CDR3 used the HTBI primer set with the Qiagen OneStep RT-PCR kit. Libraries were constructed in a second round of multiplex PCR, after which size selection and purification were performed. Paired-end sequencing of the libraries was performed with 100 bp reads on an Illumina HiSeq2000. The authors' pipeline ran thus. SOAPnuke was used to process the raw data, removing reads that contained adapters or uncalled bases, had a mean Phred below 15, or lacked an exact match to the constant primer or identifier. High-quality paired reads were merged with COPE v1.2.5, and unique nucleotide sequences were defined as clonotypes. Clonotypes were aligned to IMGT TRBV, TRBD and TRBJ reference segments using MiTCR v1.1. The analysis included only V-J combinations with a frequency above 0.0001, which together covered around 99% of the repertoires. A TCS score was defined as the ratio between F50 (clonal expansion) and ExV (chaos), using BLOSUM62-based TCRdist between CDR3 peptides within each V-J. Welch's t-statistics and random forest reduced roughly 540 V-J features to roughly 13, which were used in a naive Bayes classifier (R e1071). TCRdb applied fastp at Q25 and MiXCR to the public reads, then kept only in-frame beta chains. Under each unique CDR3 protein, matching rows form one entry showing the most common genes and DNA. TCRdb, rather than the study authors, made the V and J calls. The sample records some 210,000 distinct CDR3 sequences, more than 15% of which are singletons. Jointly, the top ten make up roughly 50% of the sample.

From the germline V gene, CDR1 is MNHNS and CDR2 is SASEGT. The CDR3 runs 14 amino acids, cysteine and phenylalanine included. The CDR3 DNA has 42 bases and is translated from base 1. At the junction V is shortened by 5 bases and J by 3 bases; bases outside the gene matches: 6. Stable Graves' hyperthyroidism was defined as the absence of progression to ophthalmopathy over 18 months of follow-up. Hyperthyroidism patients were newly diagnosed, with disease duration under 2 months, and aged 18 to 65 years. Patients with uncontrolled infections, other autoimmune diseases, pregnancy or lactation were excluded. Diagnoses relied on clinical symptoms, serum thyroxine and TRAb, thyroid ultrasound and orbital computed tomography. PBMCs were isolated from about 10 ml of fresh peripheral blood by Ficoll-Paque density gradient centrifugation. Trizol reagent was used to extract total RNA, and RNA quality was then checked on an Agilent 2100 Bioanalyzer.

The rearranged segments are TRBV6-1 and TRBJ2-7; 8 central bases correspond to TRBD1. This receptor was identified in a man aged 50 to 60 with Graves' hyperthyroidism. The sample consisted of blood. The CDR3 protein: CASSPGQGFYEQYF. The DNA sequence follows: TGTGCCAGCAGTCCCGGACAGGGTTTCTACGAGCAGTACTTC.